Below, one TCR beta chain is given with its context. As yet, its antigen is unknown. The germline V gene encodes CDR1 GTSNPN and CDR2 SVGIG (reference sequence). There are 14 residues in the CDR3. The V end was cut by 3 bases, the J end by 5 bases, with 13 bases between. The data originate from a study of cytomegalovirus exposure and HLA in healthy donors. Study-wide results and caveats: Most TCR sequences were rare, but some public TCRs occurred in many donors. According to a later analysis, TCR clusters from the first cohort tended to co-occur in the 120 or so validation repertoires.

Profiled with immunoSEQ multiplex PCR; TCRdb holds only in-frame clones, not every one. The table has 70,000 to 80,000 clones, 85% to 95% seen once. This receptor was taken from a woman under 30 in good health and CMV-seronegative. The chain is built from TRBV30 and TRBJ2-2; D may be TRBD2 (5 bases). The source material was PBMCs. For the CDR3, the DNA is TGTGCCTGGAGACAAATAGGAGGTACCGGGGAGCTGTTTTTT. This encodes CAWRQIGGTGELFF.